Sequencing of this T cell receptor (beta chain) was carried out in a study of OX40 agonist ivuxolimab in advanced cancers. About the study: Patients were dosed intravenously with ivuxolimab at 0.01 to 10 mg/kg every 2 weeks. A mean age of around 60 years, range about 20 to 79, was recorded, and 70% to 85% were male. The study, taken as a whole, reports: Average numbers of expanded clones were greater in CD8+ T cells than in CD4+. Within 6 weeks, CD4+ and CD8+ blood T cells expanded clonally at 0.1 to 3.0 mg/kg.

A note on this clone: Its antigen is unknown.

Clones were read by immunoSEQ multiplex PCR, and TCRdb kept only the in-frame ones, dropping some. This table has approximately 70,000 clones, about 84% appearing once. V was cut by 1 base and J by 3 bases, with 13 bases left in between. The CDR3 length is 16 residues. The sequences come from CD4+ or CD8+ T cells sorted from blood, collected in a trial of the OX40 agonist ivuxolimab. The chain uses TRBV23-1 and TRBJ1-5, with a tentative D call TRBD1 (6 bases). TRBV23-1 is identified as an open reading frame with a role that is uncertain. The TCR was taken from an adult with an advanced solid tumor such as melanoma, head and neck, liver or kidney cancer. CDR3 in amino acids: CASSQYRADSNQPQHF. CDR3 coding DNA: TGCGCCAGCAGTCAATACAGGGCCGATTCCAATCAGCCCCAGCATTTT.